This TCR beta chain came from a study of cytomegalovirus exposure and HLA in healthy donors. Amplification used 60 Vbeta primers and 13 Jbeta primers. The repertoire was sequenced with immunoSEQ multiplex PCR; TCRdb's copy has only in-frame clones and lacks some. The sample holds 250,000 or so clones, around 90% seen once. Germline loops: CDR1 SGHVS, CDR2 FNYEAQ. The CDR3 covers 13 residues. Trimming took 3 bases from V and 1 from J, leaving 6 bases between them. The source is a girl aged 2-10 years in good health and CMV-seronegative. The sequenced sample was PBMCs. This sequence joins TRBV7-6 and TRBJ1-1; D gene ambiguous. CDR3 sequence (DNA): TGTGCCAGCAGCTTTGACTGGAACACTGAAGCTTTCTTT. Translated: CASSFDWNTEAFF.